This is a list of T cell receptor beta chains from one sample in a study of cytomegalovirus exposure and HLA in healthy donors. Clones were read by immunoSEQ multiplex PCR, and TCRdb kept only the in-frame ones, dropping some. The sample records about 140,000 clones, 88% being singletons. Sequencing used PBMCs. All receptors derive from a woman between 35 and 50 years old in good health and CMV-seronegative. CDR3s include the opening cysteine and the closing phenylalanine or tryptophan. The order of the fields is CDR3 length, clone size, V gene, D gene, J gene, CDR3 DNA, CDR3 protein. The D gene is left open where the match is weak. Some rows have no size entry. The others give once, few or many, or a class for an expanded clone.

len: 14; abundance: once; v_gene: TRBV19; d_gene: TRBD1; j_gene: TRBJ1-2; CDR3nt: TGTGCCAGTAGCGACAGGGGGCGCTTTGATGGCTACACCTTC; CDR3aa: CASSDRGRFDGYTF
len: 16; abundance: .; v_gene: TRBV9; d_gene: TRBD1; j_gene: TRBJ2-7; CDR3nt: TGTGCCAGCAGCGTAGCTGAGGGACAGGGACCCTACGAGCAGTACTTC; CDR3aa: CASSVAEGQGPYEQYF
len: 16; abundance: .; v_gene: TRBV21-1; d_gene: .; j_gene: TRBJ2-3; CDR3nt: TGTGCCAGCAGCAAACGGCTAGGATGGGGCACAGATACGCAGTATTTT; CDR3aa: CASSKRLGWGTDTQYF
len: 15; abundance: once; v_gene: TRBV4-1; d_gene: TRBD2; j_gene: TRBJ2-2; CDR3nt: TGCGCCAGCAGCCAAGGGCCGGGGGGTCACGGGGAGCTGTTTTTT; CDR3aa: CASSQGPGGHGELFF
len: 15; abundance: .; v_gene: TRBV5-1; d_gene: TRBD2; j_gene: TRBJ2-6; CDR3nt: TGCGCCAGTAGTGCGGGAGGGTCTGGGGCCAACGTCCTGACTTTC; CDR3aa: CASSAGGSGANVLTF
len: 13; abundance: .; v_gene: TRBV27; d_gene: .; j_gene: TRBJ2-2; CDR3nt: TGTGCCAGTCGGGTCAAGAACACCGGGGAGCTGTTTTTT; CDR3aa: CASRVKNTGELFF
len: 11; abundance: .; v_gene: TRBV11-2; d_gene: .; j_gene: TRBJ2-7; CDR3nt: TGTGCCAGCAGCTTCACCTACGAGCAGTACTTC; CDR3aa: CASSFTYEQYF
len: 13; abundance: .; v_gene: TRBV19; d_gene: .; j_gene: TRBJ2-7; CDR3nt: TGTGCCAGTAGTATTGAGGCGGGGCTCGAGCAGTACTTC; CDR3aa: CASSIEAGLEQYF
len: 16; abundance: .; v_gene: TRBV7-8; d_gene: .; j_gene: TRBJ1-5; CDR3nt: TGTGCCAGCAGCTTAGCTTCTGGGGGCTGGAATCAGCCCCAGCATTTT; CDR3aa: CASSLASGGWNQPQHF
len: 12; abundance: .; v_gene: TRBV7-9; d_gene: .; j_gene: TRBJ1-1; CDR3nt: TGTTCCAGCAGCTTAGCGAGCACTGAAGCTTTCTTT; CDR3aa: CSSSLASTEAFF
len: 16; abundance: .; v_gene: TRBV7-8; d_gene: TRBD2; j_gene: TRBJ2-1; CDR3nt: TGTGCCAGCAGCTTGGACCCGGGACTAGTGTACAATGAGCAGTTCTTC; CDR3aa: CASSLDPGLVYNEQFF
len: 14; abundance: .; v_gene: TRBV2; d_gene: .; j_gene: TRBJ2-7; CDR3nt: TGTGCCAGCAGTGAAGCGAGACTATTACGAGAGCAGTACTTC; CDR3aa: CASSEARLLREQYF
len: 14; abundance: .; v_gene: TRBV4-2; d_gene: .; j_gene: TRBJ2-5; CDR3nt: TGTGCCAGCAGTCTGCAGGAGGCCCAAGAGACCCAGTACTTC; CDR3aa: CASSLQEAQETQYF
len: 15; abundance: once; v_gene: TRBV5-1; d_gene: .; j_gene: TRBJ1-4; CDR3nt: TGCGCCAGCAGACCCACCGGGACTGATGCGAGCAAACTGTTTTTT; CDR3aa: CASRPTGTDASKLFF
len: 15; abundance: .; v_gene: TRBV2; d_gene: TRBD1; j_gene: TRBJ1-1; CDR3nt: TGTGCCAGCGGAAGACCGGGACAGGATATTAAAAGAGCTTTCTTT; CDR3aa: CASGRPGQDIKRAFF
len: 14; abundance: .; v_gene: TRBV29-1; d_gene: .; j_gene: TRBJ1-2; CDR3nt: TGCAGCGTTGAAGATATGTTCCTTGAGACAGGCTACACCTTC; CDR3aa: CSVEDMFLETGYTF
len: 15; abundance: .; v_gene: TRBV6-1; d_gene: .; j_gene: TRBJ2-5; CDR3nt: TGTGCCAGCAGTGATTACCGGGACATGAAAGAGACCCAGTACTTC; CDR3aa: CASSDYRDMKETQYF
len: 14; abundance: .; v_gene: TRBV6-1; d_gene: .; j_gene: TRBJ1-6; CDR3nt: TGTGCCAGCAGGGAAGGGACGGAAGGAGGACCCCTCCACTTT; CDR3aa: CASREGTEGGPLHF
len: 16; abundance: .; v_gene: TRBV28; d_gene: TRBD1; j_gene: TRBJ1-1; CDR3nt: TGTGCCAGCAGTCCCGACAGGGGACAAATGAACACTGAAGCTTTCTTT; CDR3aa: CASSPDRGQMNTEAFF
len: 18; abundance: .; v_gene: TRBV7-8; d_gene: TRBD2; j_gene: TRBJ2-3; CDR3nt: TGTGCCAGCACCCAAGGGACTAGCGGGAGGGCCTCGACAGATACGCAGTATTTT; CDR3aa: CASTQGTSGRASTDTQYF
len: 14; abundance: .; v_gene: TRBV5-4; d_gene: .; j_gene: TRBJ1-1; CDR3nt: TGTGCCAGCAGCCAAGGGGCGGAGAACACTGAAGCTTTCTTT; CDR3aa: CASSQGAENTEAFF
len: 16; abundance: .; v_gene: TRBV28; d_gene: TRBD1; j_gene: TRBJ1-3; CDR3nt: TGTGCCAGCAGTTTAACAGGGGGCGTATCTGGAAACACCATATATTTT; CDR3aa: CASSLTGGVSGNTIYF
len: 13; abundance: once; v_gene: TRBV5-4; d_gene: TRBD1; j_gene: TRBJ2-1; CDR3nt: TGTGCCAGCAGCTTCCCGGGACAGATTGAGCAGTTCTTC; CDR3aa: CASSFPGQIEQFF
len: 17; abundance: .; v_gene: TRBV11-2; d_gene: TRBD2; j_gene: TRBJ2-1; CDR3nt: TGTGCCAGCAGCCCCTCTCCTAGCGGGGGCATATACAATGAGCAGTTCTTC; CDR3aa: CASSPSPSGGIYNEQFF
len: 13; abundance: once; v_gene: TRBV28; d_gene: .; j_gene: TRBJ2-7; CDR3nt: TGTGCCAGCAGAGAGGGAGGCCAGGGCGAGCAGTACTTC; CDR3aa: CASREGGQGEQYF
len: 16; abundance: .; v_gene: TRBV28; d_gene: TRBD1; j_gene: TRBJ1-2; CDR3nt: TGTGCCAGCAGTCCCCTGGGGGGACAGGGGGACTATGGCTACACCTTC; CDR3aa: CASSPLGGQGDYGYTF